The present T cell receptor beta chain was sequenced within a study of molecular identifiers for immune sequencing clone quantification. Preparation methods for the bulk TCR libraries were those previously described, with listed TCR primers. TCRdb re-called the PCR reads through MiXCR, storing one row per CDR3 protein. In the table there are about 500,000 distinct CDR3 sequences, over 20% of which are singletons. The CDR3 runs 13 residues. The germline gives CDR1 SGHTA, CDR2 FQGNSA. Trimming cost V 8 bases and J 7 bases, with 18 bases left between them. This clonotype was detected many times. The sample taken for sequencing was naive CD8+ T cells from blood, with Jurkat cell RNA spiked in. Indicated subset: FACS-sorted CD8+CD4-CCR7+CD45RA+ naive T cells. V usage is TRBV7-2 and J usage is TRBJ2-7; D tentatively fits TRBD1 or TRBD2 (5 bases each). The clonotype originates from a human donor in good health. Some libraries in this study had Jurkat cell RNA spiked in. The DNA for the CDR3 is TGTGCCAGCCGAAGGGGAGACGTGCAAGAGCAGTACTTC. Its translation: CASRRGDVQEQYF. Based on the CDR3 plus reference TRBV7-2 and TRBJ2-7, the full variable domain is GAGVSQSPSNKVTEKGKDVELRCDPISGHTALYWYRQSLGQGLEFLIYFQGNSAPDKSGLPSDRFSAERTGGSVSTLTIQRTQQEDSAVYLCASRRGDVQEQYFGPGTRLTVT.